This TCR beta chain was sequenced for a study of T cells after posttransplantation cyclophosphamide. Germline V gene lookup returns CDR1 LNHDA and CDR2 SQIVND (reference sequence). V shed 1 base and J shed 2 bases, with 15 bases lying between them. The CDR3 loop spans 17 amino acids. Using immunoSEQ multiplex PCR, the repertoire was profiled, and TCRdb retains in-frame clones only, with some absent. The table lists 50,000 to 60,000 clones, around 94% of them singletons. The sample consisted of PBMCs. The origin of this receptor is a woman aged 25-40 years in good health and a related stem cell transplant donor. The chain links TRBV19 to TRBJ2-1; tentative D call: TRBD1 (5 bases). The DNA for the CDR3 is TGTGCCAGTAGTATAGGGCGAACAGGTACAACCTACAATGAGCAGTTCTTC. Its protein is CASSIGRTGTTYNEQFF.